This T cell receptor (beta chain) was found in a study of T cell responses to AZD1222 COVID-19 vaccine. Comments on this clone: Antigen unknown.

The CDR3 has 15 residues. CDR1 is SGHNT, CDR2 YENEEA, per germline. Between the trimmed V and J ends, which lost 4 bases and 6 bases, there was a span of 16 bases. The analysis combined second doses at about 4 or about 12 weeks. Points from the study as a whole: All repertoire sampling was performed exclusively after the peak T cell response. Nearly half of unique spike-specific TCRs reportedly avoided B.1.351 and B.1.1.7 mutated regions. Possibly, clonal diversity was underestimated; donors were largely white British and included more females.

The protocol was immunoSEQ multiplex PCR, while the TCRdb copy is restricted to in-frame clones and leaves out a portion. This table holds roughly 84,000 clones, approximately 83% found once. The material sequenced was peripheral blood, taken 28 days after the second AZD1222 dose. The TCR originated in an adult who received the AZD1222 COVID-19 vaccine. This chain links TRBV11-3 with TRBJ2-1; D is unresolved. CDR3 amino acids: CASSSFVATVNEQFF. CDR3 DNA sequence: TGTGCCAGCAGCTCCTTTGTTGCCACGGTCAATGAGCAGTTCTTC.